Listed below are T cell receptor beta chains from one sample, sequenced in a study of early stage breast cancer tumors. This table comes from immunoSEQ multiplex PCR, and its TCRdb copy is limited to in-frame clones, with some not included. The sample holds roughly 14,000 clones, 75% to 85% seen once. Sequencing was done on a sample of normal breast tissue next to the tumor. These receptor sequences come from a person aged 50 to 59 with breast cancer. Each CDR3 is given with its conserved first and last residue. Clone size is given for some rows only: seen once, a few or many times, or a class if the clone is expanded.

>TRBJ2-3|14|TRBV18|NA
CASFPNPGPDTQYF
>TRBJ2-5|14|TRBV5-4|NA
CASSFGGLGETQYF
>TRBJ2-7|15|TRBV4-2|NA
CASSQGLTDSYEQYF
>TRBJ1-1|13|TRBV7-2|NA
CASSLSGETEAFF
>TRBJ2-1|17|TRBV5-1|NA
CASSLALGRTIPVEQFF
>TRBJ1-1|11|TRBV20-1|NA
CSARLNTEAFF
>TRBJ1-5|15|TRBV10-3|NA
CAISEGQGLNQPQHF
>TRBJ2-7|14|TRBV7-2|once
CASSTGPGPYEQYF
>TRBJ1-5|15|TRBV7-8|NA
CASSLDRVFNQPQHF
>TRBJ2-2|13|TRBV10-3|NA
CASNTGNTGELFF
>TRBJ2-7|15|TRBV5-1|medium-sized
CASSPLSGSFYEQYF
>TRBJ1-4|15|TRBV28|NA
CASSLWGTTNEKLFF
>TRBJ2-5|13|TRBV7-9|NA
CASSYLGRETQYF